Given below is one T cell receptor beta chain in context. Its antigen remains unknown. This CDR3 is also generated by other DNA sequences in the sample. The CDR3 consists of 11 residues. Trimming took off 1 base at V and 5 bases at J, with 5 bases between the two ends. Germline assignment: CDR1 DFQATT and CDR2 SNEGSKA (reference sequence). These data belong to a study of shared clonotypes between healthy human individuals. Notes on the study in general: Despite large depth, sorted-subset datasets appeared incompletely sequenced. Lower generation probabilities were found for non-shared clonotypes than for those shared by all four donors.

Data came from immunoSEQ multiplex PCR; TCRdb stores just in-frame clones and leaves some out. The sample holds 2 million to 2.5 million clones, approximately 95% seen once. Subsets obtained from CD4+ cells comprised CD45RA+ naive and CD45RA-negative memory cells. The chain employs TRBV20-1 and TRBJ2-5; D not resolved. The clonotype comes from a man aged 18 to 30 in good health. Some clones in this sample may be carry-over from other donors' samples. The sample consisted of naive CD4+ T cells from PBMCs. Subset reported: CD45RA+ positively selected. CDR3 DNA sequence: TGCAGTGCTAGAGGGGCGGAGACCCAGTACTTC. Its protein is CSARGAETQYF.